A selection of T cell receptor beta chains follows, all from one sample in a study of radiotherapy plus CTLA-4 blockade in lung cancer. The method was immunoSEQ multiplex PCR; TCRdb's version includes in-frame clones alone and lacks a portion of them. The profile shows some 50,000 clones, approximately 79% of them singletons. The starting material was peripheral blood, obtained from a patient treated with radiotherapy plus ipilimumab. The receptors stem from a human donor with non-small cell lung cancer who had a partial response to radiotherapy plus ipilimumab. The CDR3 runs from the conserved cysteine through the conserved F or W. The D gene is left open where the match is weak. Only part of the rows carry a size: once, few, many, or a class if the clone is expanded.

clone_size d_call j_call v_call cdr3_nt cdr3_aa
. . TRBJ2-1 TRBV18 TGTGCCAGCTCAACGGGTGAGCCAGCTTACAATGAGCAGTTCTTC CASSTGEPAYNEQFF
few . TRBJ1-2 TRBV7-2 TGTGCCAGCAGGAAAGACAGAGCAAGCTATGGCTACACCTTC CASRKDRASYGYTF
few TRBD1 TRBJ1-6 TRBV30 TGTGCCTGGAGCCAGGGGGGCGGTTCACCCCTCCACTTT CAWSQGGGSPLHF
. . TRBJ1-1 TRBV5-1 TGCGCCAGCAGTGGAACAGGGCGGACCAAGAGCCCACTCGAAGCTTTCTTT CASSGTGRTKSPLEAFF
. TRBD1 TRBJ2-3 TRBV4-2 TGTGCCAGCAGCCAAGTGGGGACAGGGGAAGATACGCAGTATTTT CASSQVGTGEDTQYF
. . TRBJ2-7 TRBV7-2 TGTGCCAGCAGCTTAGGGCCAGGGAACGAGCAGTACTTC CASSLGPGNEQYF
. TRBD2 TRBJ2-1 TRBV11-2 TGTGCCAGCAGCGTTCTAGCGGGGGGGCGCAATGAGCAGTTCTTC CASSVLAGGRNEQFF
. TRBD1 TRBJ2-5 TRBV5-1 TGCGCCACTGGGACAGGGGGAGAGACCCAGTACTTC CATGTGGETQYF
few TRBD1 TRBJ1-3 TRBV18 TGTGCCAGCTCACCCCGGGACAGGGTCTCTGGAAACACCATATATTTT CASSPRDRVSGNTIYF
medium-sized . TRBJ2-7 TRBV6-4 TGTGCCAGCCCTAGCGAAGGCGAGCAGTACTTC CASPSEGEQYF
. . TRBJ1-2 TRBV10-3 TGTGCCATCAGTGAGTCGTTGACAGGTGCCAACTATGGCTACACCTTC CAISESLTGANYGYTF
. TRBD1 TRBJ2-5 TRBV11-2 TGTGCCAGCAGCGCTGAAGGGGGCGCAGAGACCCAGTACTTC CASSAEGGAETQYF
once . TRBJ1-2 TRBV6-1 TGTGCCAGCAGCCAACAGGCGGGATATGGCTACACCTTC CASSQQAGYGYTF
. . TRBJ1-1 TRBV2 TGTGCCAGCTTCCCGGCCAGGGTGAACACTGAAGCTTTCTTT CASFPARVNTEAFF
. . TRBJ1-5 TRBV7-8 TGTGCCAGCAGCCCACGGGATCAGCCCCAGCATTTT CASSPRDQPQHF
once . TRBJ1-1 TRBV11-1 TGTGCCAGCAGGGGGCAGGTTGGGACTGAAGCTTTCTTT CASRGQVGTEAFF
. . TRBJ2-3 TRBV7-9 TGTGCCAGCAGCTTAGAGAGGAGAGATACGCAGTATTTT CASSLERRDTQYF
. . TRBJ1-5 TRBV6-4 TGTGCCAGCAGTGACTCGGTGGCAGGGGAACAGCCCCAGCATTTT CASSDSVAGEQPQHF
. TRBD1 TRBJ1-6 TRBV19 TGTGCCAGTAGTTACAGGGGGGATAATTCACCCCTCCACTTT CASSYRGDNSPLHF
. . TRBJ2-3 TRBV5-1 TGCGCCAGCAGCTTGGAAGCAGGAAGAGATACGCAGTATTTT CASSLEAGRDTQYF
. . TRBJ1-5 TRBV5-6 TGTGCCAGCAGCTCGGGGGATCAGCCCCAGCATTTT CASSSGDQPQHF
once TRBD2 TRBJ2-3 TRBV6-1 TGTGCCAGCAGTGATGCGGGGGGGCCTGGAGATACGCAGTATTTT CASSDAGGPGDTQYF
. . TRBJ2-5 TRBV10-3 TGTGCCATCAGTGGAGGAGAGACCCAGTACTTC CAISGGETQYF
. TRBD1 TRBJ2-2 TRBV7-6 TGTGCCAGCAGCTTAGACCACAGGGGGGAGGAGCTGTTTTTT CASSLDHRGEELFF
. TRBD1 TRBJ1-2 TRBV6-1 TGTGCCAGCAGCTCAGGGACAGGAGGCTATGGCTACACCTTC CASSSGTGGYGYTF
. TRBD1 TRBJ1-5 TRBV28 TGTGCCAGCAGTACTGGACAGGAAAATCAGCCCCAGCATTTT CASSTGQENQPQHF
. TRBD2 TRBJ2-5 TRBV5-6 TGTGCCAGCAGCTTGGCGACTAGCAGTGGGGAGACCCAGTACTTC CASSLATSSGETQYF
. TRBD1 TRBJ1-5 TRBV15 TGTGCCACCAGCCAGGACAGGGGATATCAGCCCCAGCATTTT CATSQDRGYQPQHF
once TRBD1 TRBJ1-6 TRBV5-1 TGCGCCAGCAGCTTGGTCGGGACAGGGGACGCTTCACCCCTCCACTTT CASSLVGTGDASPLHF
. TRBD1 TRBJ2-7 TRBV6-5 TGTGCCAGCAGTCAAACCGGGACAGGCCATGCCGAGCAGTACTTC CASSQTGTGHAEQYF
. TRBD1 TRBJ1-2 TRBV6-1 TGTGCCAGCAGTGGACCCGGGACAGGGGGTTTTGGAGGCTACACCTTC CASSGPGTGGFGGYTF
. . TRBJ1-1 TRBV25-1 TGTGCCAGCAGTGAATTTGGCCCTACCAGGGTTTTCTTT CASSEFGPTRVFF
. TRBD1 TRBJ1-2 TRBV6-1 TGTGCCAGCACTCCGGGACAGGCCAACTATGGCTACACCTTC CASTPGQANYGYTF
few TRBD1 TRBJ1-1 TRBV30 TGTGCCTATGCCGGGACAGGGACTGAAGCTTTCTTT CAYAGTGTEAFF
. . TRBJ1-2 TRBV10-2 TGCGCCACCTCAGGGCAGGGTGGAAGGTCTGGCTACACCTTC CATSGQGGRSGYTF
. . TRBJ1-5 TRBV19 TGTGCCAGTAGTATAAGACAGGCCAATCAGCCCCAGCATTTT CASSIRQANQPQHF
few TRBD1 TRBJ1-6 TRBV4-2 TGTGCCAGCAGCCAAGATTCAGGGGGAATGGGTTCACCCCTCCACTTT CASSQDSGGMGSPLHF
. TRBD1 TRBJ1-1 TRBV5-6 TGTGCCAGCAGCTTTCACAGGGGGGGTACCGAAGCTTTCTTT CASSFHRGGTEAFF
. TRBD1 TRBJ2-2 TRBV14 TGTGCCAGCAGCCGGACAGGGGGTGGAGGCACCGGGGAGCTGTTTTTT CASSRTGGGGTGELFF
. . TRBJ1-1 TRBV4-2 TGTGCCAGCAGCCAAGATCTGGCGGGGGCCAACACTGAAGCTTTCTTT CASSQDLAGANTEAFF
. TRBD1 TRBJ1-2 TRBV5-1 TGCGCCAGCAGCATTTCGACAGGGGGCTTCTATGGCTACACCTTC CASSISTGGFYGYTF
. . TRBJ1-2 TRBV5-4 TGTGCCAGCAGCTTGCTGACAGGCGTCTATGGCTACACCTTC CASSLLTGVYGYTF
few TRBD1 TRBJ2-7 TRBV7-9 TGTGCCAGCAGCCGAGGGGGCCCCTACGAGCAGTACTTC CASSRGGPYEQYF
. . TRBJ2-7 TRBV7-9 TGTGCCAGCAGCCCAACAGGGAACGAGCAGTACTTC CASSPTGNEQYF
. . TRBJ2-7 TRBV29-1 TGCAGCGTGCGCCGGGGGTTATACGAGCAGTACTTC CSVRRGLYEQYF
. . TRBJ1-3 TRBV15 TGTGCCACCAGCAGGGAGGGCGGCAGAAACACCATATATTTT CATSREGGRNTIYF
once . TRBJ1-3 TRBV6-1 TGTGCCAGCAGTGAAGTGGCCCCCCGAGGAAACACCATATATTTT CASSEVAPRGNTIYF
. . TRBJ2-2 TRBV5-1 TGCGCCAGCAGCCCGACCGGGGTTAACACCGGGGAGCTGTTTTTT CASSPTGVNTGELFF
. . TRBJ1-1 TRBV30 TGTGCCTGGAGAACCAGGGACGGGGACATGAACACTGAAGCTTTCTTT CAWRTRDGDMNTEAFF